The sequence of this T cell receptor (beta chain) was determined in a study of blood T cells in healthy people across ages. This clonotype was seen many times. No antigen is known for it. Points from the study as a whole: Long-lived and aged donors differed, with more naive CD4+ cells and higher diversity in the long-lived.

Isolation recovered at least 7 million PBMCs from every sample. Using a J-beta primer mix together with a sample-barcoded 5' primer, a second PCR was run for 7 to 11 cycles. TCRdb called the 5' RACE reads again in MiXCR, with one record for every CDR3 protein. The data show 550,000 to 800,000 distinct CDR3 sequences, about 32% seen once. V shed 3 bases and J shed 6 bases, with 15 bases lying between them. The CDR3 is 14 amino acids. V and J are TRBV12-3 or TRBV12-4 and TRBJ2-7; D gene uncertain. The TCR comes from a woman aged 80 or over in good health. Material for sequencing was blood. CDR3 nucleotides: TGTGCCAGCAGTTTGTATGGTTCCTCCCTCGAGCAGTACTTC. Protein sequence: CASSLYGSSLEQYF.